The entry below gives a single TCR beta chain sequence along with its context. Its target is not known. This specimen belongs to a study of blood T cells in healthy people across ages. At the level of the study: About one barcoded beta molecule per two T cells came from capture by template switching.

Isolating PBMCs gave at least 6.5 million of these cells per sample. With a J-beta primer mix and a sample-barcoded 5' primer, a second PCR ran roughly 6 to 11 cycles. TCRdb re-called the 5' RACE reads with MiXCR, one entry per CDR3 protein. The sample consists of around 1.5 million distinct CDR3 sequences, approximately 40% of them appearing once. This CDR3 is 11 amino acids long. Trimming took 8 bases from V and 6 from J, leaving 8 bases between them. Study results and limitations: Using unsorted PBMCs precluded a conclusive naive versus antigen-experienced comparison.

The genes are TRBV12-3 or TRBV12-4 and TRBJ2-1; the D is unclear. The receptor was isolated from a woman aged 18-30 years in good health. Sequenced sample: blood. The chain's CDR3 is CASGHFNEQFF. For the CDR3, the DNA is TGTGCCAGCGGCCACTTCAATGAGCAGTTCTTC.